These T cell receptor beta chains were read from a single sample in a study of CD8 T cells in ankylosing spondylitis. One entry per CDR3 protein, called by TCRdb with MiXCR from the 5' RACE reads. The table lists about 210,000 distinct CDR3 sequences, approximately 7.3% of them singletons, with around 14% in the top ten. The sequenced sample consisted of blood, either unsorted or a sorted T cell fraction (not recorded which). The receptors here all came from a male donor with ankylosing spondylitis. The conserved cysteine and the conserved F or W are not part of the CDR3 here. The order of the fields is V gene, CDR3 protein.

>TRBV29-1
SVEAGGVVTDTQY
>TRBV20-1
CAREVIGADTGELF
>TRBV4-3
ASSLAALDGTNTGELF
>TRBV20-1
SARDKGGETQY
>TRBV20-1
SARGKGLAGESSYNEQF
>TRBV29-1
SVEDRSYGYT
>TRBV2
ASSRLVGGNEQF
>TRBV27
ASSPGTGGDQPQH
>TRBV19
ASRRGDSPLH
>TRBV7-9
ASSPEEGNIQY
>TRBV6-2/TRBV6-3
ASSYLGGEQY
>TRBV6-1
ASGEPFTYNEQF
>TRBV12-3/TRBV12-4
ASSLGTGMNEQF
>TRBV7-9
ASSPKVAGETHNEQF
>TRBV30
AWQGSTDTQY
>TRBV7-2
ASSLEVYNVYGYT
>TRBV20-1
SARDSVGRGLPPGANVLT
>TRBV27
ASSAEGQGIDEQY
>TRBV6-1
ASSIKRNDEQY
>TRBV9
ASSVSKVNSGNTIY
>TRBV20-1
SARTDNRSNQPQH
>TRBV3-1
ASRQTHEQF
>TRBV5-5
ASSLAGAPEAF
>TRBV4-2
ASSQERDGEGNQPQH
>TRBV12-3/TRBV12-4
ASRRQGAEAF
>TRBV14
ASSQVGGTGWYEQY
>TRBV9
ASSVAPGGGEQY
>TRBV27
ASRLESTYEQY
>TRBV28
ASSTQTGVTQY
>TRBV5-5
ASSSLLFGQGLSYEQY
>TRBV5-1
ASSLGRVSMGQGISGNYGYT
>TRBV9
ASSSWVVTGELF
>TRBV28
ASTRGQSISGNTIY
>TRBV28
ASSSPGDNQPQH
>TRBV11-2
ASSYGTSGKETQY
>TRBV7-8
ASSLELAAYNEQF
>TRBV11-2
ASSSTSGGAFGELF
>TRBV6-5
ASSYVGTSGRDTQY
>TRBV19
ASGGDRLVNQPQH
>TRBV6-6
ASGQVKRDEQF
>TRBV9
ASSDPGTDLSGNTIY
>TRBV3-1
ASRQKATGGLYEQY
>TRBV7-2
ASRGQGSDEQY
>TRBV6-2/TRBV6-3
ASSYNRGSNQPQH
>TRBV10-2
ASSDLVSGNTIY
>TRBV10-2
ASSRPLAAEQF
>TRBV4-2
ASSQVIGYEQY
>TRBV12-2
ASRSRQGRLF
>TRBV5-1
ASSLPGQGVYEQY
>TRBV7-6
ASSPGQSTEAF
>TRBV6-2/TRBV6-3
ASSYMVTGRRTEAF
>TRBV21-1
ASSKEGRSWEQY
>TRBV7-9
ASSTQGGDYGYT